The count of the clone carrying this T cell receptor (beta chain) is one. Germline V gene lookup returns CDR1 SGHAT and CDR2 FQDESV (reference sequence). The CDR3 is 12 residues long. V was clipped by 3 bases and J by 4 bases, with 6 bases between them. The data originate from a study of siplizumab effects on memory and regulatory T cells. The protocol was immunoSEQ multiplex PCR, while the TCRdb copy is restricted to in-frame clones and leaves out a portion. The sample has approximately 100,000 clones; roughly 91% are singletons. The genes are TRBV11-1 and TRBJ1-1; tentative D call: TRBD1 (5 bases). The receptor was isolated from a human donor in good health. The sequencing sample was made of non-Treg CD4+ T cells sorted from blood. CDR3 nucleotide sequence: TGTGCCAGCAGCTTTGGGGGCACTGAAGCTTTCTTT. It codes for CASSFGGTEAFF.